This T cell receptor (beta chain) was recorded in a study of T cell changes during pregnancy in multiple sclerosis (dated 2019 in TCRdb). Broadly, across the study: The study examined how the T cell repertoire changed over the course of pregnancy in women with multiple sclerosis.

Cut back by 1 base and 1 base, the V and J ends lie 8 bases apart. The germline V gene specifies MGHRA as CDR1 and YSYEKL as CDR2. The CDR3, cysteine through phenylalanine, is 14 amino acids long. Kept here is only the CDR3 DNA, which spans 42 bases and is read in frame from base 1. The protocol used for the library was the immunoSEQ multiplex PCR assay. Held by TCRdb, this immuneACCESS table contains in-frame sequences only and omits some clones. Under half of the omission traces to an unresolved V gene where checked; the cause of the rest is unknown. This sample gives tens of thousands of clones in total; approximately 94% of them show up just once. Of the sample, roughly 5% falls within the top ten clones. This clone was detected once. Its binding antigen is unknown. No clone much larger than this one lies a single base away; base qualities are absent.

This chain joins TRBV4-1 to TRBJ2-7; possibly the D gene is TRBD2, per 5 matching bases. Sequences were derived from CD8+ T cells from peripheral blood mononuclear cells, sampled before pregnancy. The sequence was collected from a female donor with multiple sclerosis, enrolled in a pregnancy study. The sequenced DNA is TGCGCCAGCAGCCAAGGGAGGTTATCCTACGAGCAGTACTTC. Its protein product is CASSQGRLSYEQYF.